Listed here are 29 T cell receptor beta chains from one sample, sequenced in a study of blood T cells in healthy people across ages. A J-beta primer mix and a sample-barcoded 5' primer were used in a second PCR of roughly 6 to 12 cycles. TCRdb passed the 5' RACE reads through MiXCR, listing each CDR3 protein once. This table holds approximately 2,000,000 distinct CDR3 sequences, about 39% found once. Sequencing input: blood. The receptors come from a human donor in good health.

This clonotype was observed many times. The genes are TRBV7-2 and TRBJ2-1; the D is unclear. This CDR3 is built from 12 residues. V lost 1 base to trimming and J lost 5 bases, with 3 bases between them. Germline V lookup: CDR1 SGHTA, CDR2 FQGNSA. The CDR3 loop is CASSLGNNEQFF. For the CDR3, the DNA is TGTGCCAGCAGCTTAGGGAACAATGAGCAGTTCTTC.

This clonotype was counted a few times. The V and J genes are TRBV27 and TRBJ2-7, with D possibly being TRBD1 (6 bases). The germline V and J ends were trimmed by 6 bases and 4 bases, with 16 bases remaining between them. Germline loops: CDR1 MNHEY, CDR2 SMNVEV (reference sequence). The CDR3 runs 14 residues. DNA of the CDR3: TGTGCCAGCAGCCGCGGACAGAAACATTACGAGCAGTACTTC. It is translated as CASSRGQKHYEQYF.

Ten or more counts support this clonotype. This chain connects TRBV6-6 to TRBJ2-3; weak D call: TRBD1 (6 bases). Deletions cut 1 base from V and 5 bases from J, with 13 bases between. The CDR3 runs 15 residues. Per the germline V gene, CDR1 is MNHNY and CDR2 is SVGAGI (reference sequence). The CDR3 is CASSYLTGSGDTQYF. DNA of the CDR3: TGTGCCAGCAGTTACTTGACAGGTTCGGGAGATACGCAGTATTTT.

The gene calls are TRBV18 and TRBJ1-5; TRBD1 matches at 9 bases. The CDR3 consists of 16 residues. V trimming: 5 bases; J trimming: 4 bases; junction bases outside the gene matches: 9. From germline, CDR1 is KGHSH and CDR2 LQKENI. CDR3 protein: CASSAQGQGLNQPQHF. The CDR3 region has the DNA TGTGCCAGCTCAGCCCAGGGACAGGGTTTGAATCAGCCCCAGCATTTT. The whole variable domain, filled in from reference TRBV18 and TRBJ1-5, reads NAGVMQNPRHLVRRRGQEARLRCSPMKGHSHVYWYRQLPEEGLKFMVYLQKENIIDESGMPKERFSAEFPKEGPSILRIQQVVRGDSAAYFCASSAQGQGLNQPQHFGDGTRLSIL.

This clonotype has just one count. V is TRBV6-5 and J is TRBJ1-4, with D possibly matching TRBD1 (6 bases). The ends were cut back, 5 bases at V and 0 bases at J, with 10 bases in the middle. Germline V gene lookup returns CDR1 MNHEY and CDR2 SVGAGI. The CDR3 contains 15 residues. CDR3 sequence (DNA): TGTGCCAGCAGTAACCACAGGGCAACTAATGAAAAACTGTTTTTT. Protein product: CASSNHRATNEKLFF.

The chain couples TRBV5-4 to TRBJ1-5; 7 positions agree with TRBD1. With 4 bases clipped from V and 5 bases from J, the junction kept 6 bases outside the gene matches. There are 14 residues in the CDR3. From germline, CDR1 is SGHNT and CDR2 YYREEE (reference sequence). This CDR3 reads CASSTGTDDQPQHF. DNA of the CDR3: TGTGCCAGCAGCACCGGGACAGATGATCAGCCCCAGCATTTT.

The CDR3 loop is CASSQMGQAEFGYTF. The CDR3 DNA is TGCGCCAGCAGCCAAATGGGGCAGGCCGAATTTGGCTACACCTTC. The V and J genes are TRBV4-3 and TRBJ1-2, with D perhaps TRBD1 (5 bases). V lost 2 bases, J lost 7 bases, and 17 bases lay in between. The CDR3 loop spans 15 amino acids. Germline CDR1 is LGHNA and CDR2 is YSLEER.

The chain combines TRBV6-5 with TRBJ2-7; D possibly corresponds to TRBD2 (6 bases). V gave up 2 bases and J gave up 2 bases, with 16 bases separating them. Per germline, CDR1 MNHEY and CDR2 SVGAGI. The CDR3 loop spans 16 amino acids. Written as DNA, the CDR3 is TGTGCCAGCAGTTACATTGGAGGGAAACGGGCCTACGAGCAGTACTTC. It is translated as CASSYIGGKRAYEQYF.

This clonotype occurred a few times. The rearrangement joins TRBV5-5 to TRBJ1-5; D is uncertain. This CDR3 has 13 amino acids. Germline CDR1 SGHKS, CDR2 YYEKEE (reference sequence). V gave up 1 base and J gave up 8 bases, with 10 bases separating them. The CDR3 spells CASSLHSQEPQHF. As DNA, the CDR3 is TGTGCCAGCAGCTTGCATTCCCAAGAGCCCCAGCATTTT.

This clonotype was counted a few times. The V and J genes are TRBV4-2 and TRBJ2-5; weak D call: TRBD1 (8 bases). The CDR3 consists of 16 residues. The V end was cut by 2 bases, the J end by 2 bases, with 15 bases between. Per the germline V gene, CDR1 is LGHNA and CDR2 is YNFKEQ. In DNA, the CDR3 is TGTGCCAGCAGCCAACCTGACAGGGGAGGGCAAGAGACCCAGTACTTC. Amino acids: CASSQPDRGGQETQYF.

This clonotype has only a few counts. This chain uses TRBV7-2 with TRBJ2-3; 12 nucleotides line up with TRBD2. Germline values: CDR1 SGHTA, CDR2 FQGNSA. This CDR3 is 15 amino acids long. J gave up 8 bases and V 5 bases, and 8 bases lay outside the gene matches. CDR3 amino acids: CASSLQLAGGGTQYF. The CDR3 DNA reads as TGTGCCAGCAGCCTTCAACTAGCGGGGGGAGGTACGCAGTATTTT.

This sequence joins TRBV6-5 and TRBJ1-6, with 7 bases lining up with TRBD1. J lost 7 bases, V lost 2 bases, and 17 bases had no gene match. This CDR3 has 19 amino acids. CDR1 and CDR2 from the germline V gene are MNHEY and SVGAGI. The CDR3 nucleotides read TGTGCCAGCAGTTACCTCCGGGGAGGGGGCGCATTAAGGAATTCACCCCTCCACTTT. Translation: CASSYLRGGGALRNSPLHF.

This chain connects TRBV4-1 to TRBJ2-3; D remains unclear. From germline, CDR1 is MGHRA and CDR2 YSYEKL. This CDR3 has 14 amino acids. V was trimmed by 3 bases and J by 6 bases, leaving 13 bases between them. The CDR3 DNA reads as TGCGCCAGCAGCCATCGCCGGATGGGGGATACGCAGTATTTT. It codes for CASSHRRMGDTQYF.

The chain uses TRBV5-6 and TRBJ2-4; 11 positions agree with TRBD1. Judging by the DNA end, TRBJ2-7 fits better; the J call may be wrong. The CDR3 length is 16 residues. Germline lookup yields CDR1 SGHDT and CDR2 YYEEEE. The CDR3 spells CASSWGGGQGAYEQYF. CDR3 coding DNA: TGTGCCAGCAGCTGGGGAGGGGGACAGGGGGCCTACGAGCAGTACTTC.

The J gene is TRBJ1-6, the V gene TRBV27, with TRBD1 matching over 9 bases. V was clipped by 5 bases and J by 9 bases; unmatched bases: 5. The CDR3 length is 14 residues. The germline gives CDR1 MNHEY, CDR2 SMNVEV (reference sequence). The chain's CDR3 is CASSLGQGISPLHF. The CDR3, as DNA: TGTGCCAGCAGTCTTGGACAGGGGATTTCACCCCTCCACTTT.

The CDR3 reads CASSSPAGGSTDTQYF. In nucleotides, the CDR3 is TGTGCCAGCAGTTCCCCCGCGGGGGGCAGCACAGATACGCAGTATTTT. V and J are TRBV28 and TRBJ2-3; 8 bases align to TRBD2. The junction had 6 bases not matched to a gene; V was cut back by 4 bases and J by 0 bases. There are 16 residues in the CDR3. Germline-derived CDR1 and CDR2 are MDHEN and SYDVKM.

This clonotype has only a few counts. V gene TRBV7-8 combines with J gene TRBJ1-1; the D is unclear. There are 12 residues in the CDR3. Germline lookup yields CDR1 SGHVS and CDR2 FQNEAQ. With 4 bases removed from V and 5 bases from J, the gap between germline ends came to 8 bases. The CDR3 sequence: CASSSLWTEAFF. CDR3 coding DNA: TGTGCCAGCAGCTCCCTATGGACTGAAGCTTTCTTT.

V and J are TRBV5-6 and TRBJ2-5; TRBD1 agrees at 8 bases. Looked up from germline, CDR1 is SGHDT and CDR2 is YYEEEE. Losses at the gene ends were 5 bases for V and 3 bases for J; bases not matched to a gene: 6. This CDR3 contains 14 residues. The CDR3 DNA reads as TGTGCCAGCAGTCAGACAGGGGTGAAAGAGACCCAGTACTTC. Translated: CASSQTGVKETQYF.

The V call is TRBV4-3, the J call TRBJ2-1; TRBD2 agrees at 7 bases. J lost 6 bases, V lost 0 bases, and 11 bases had no gene match. From germline, CDR1 is LGHNA and CDR2 YSLEER. The CDR3 spans 17 residues. The CDR3 sequence: CASSQDNLREGSNEQFF. The DNA of the CDR3 is TGCGCCAGCAGCCAAGACAATCTCAGGGAGGGGAGCAATGAGCAGTTCTTC.

The rearrangement joins TRBV6-5 to TRBJ2-3; D unclear. With 6 bases removed from V and 0 bases from J, the gap between germline ends came to 10 bases. This CDR3 is 14 amino acids long. Per the germline V gene, CDR1 is MNHEY and CDR2 is SVGAGI. This chain's CDR3 is CASSTIGSTDTQYF. CDR3 in DNA: TGTGCCAGCAGCACGATCGGGAGCACAGATACGCAGTATTTT.

The rearrangement uses TRBV5-1 and TRBJ2-5, with D possibly matching TRBD1 (5 bases). There are 15 residues in the CDR3. CDR1 and CDR2 from the germline V gene are SGHRS and YFSETQ. V lost 0 bases and J lost 2, with 11 bases in between. The CDR3 DNA is TGCGCCAGCAGCTTGGCGGCAGGGCGGCAAGAGACCCAGTACTTC. Residues: CASSLAAGRQETQYF.

V is TRBV4-3 and J is TRBJ2-5, with D maybe TRBD1 (6 bases). Germline CDR1 LGHNA, CDR2 YSLEER. CDR3 length: 17 residues. Trimming stripped 1 base from V and 2 bases from J, with 17 bases between. CDR3 residues: CASSQGALWGTQETQYF. The CDR3 DNA reads as TGCGCCAGCAGCCAAGGGGCCCTGTGGGGGACACAAGAGACCCAGTACTTC.

This clonotype has just one count. It may be a read error: a sequence one base away is much more abundant. This chain links TRBV24-1 with TRBJ2-6; D might be TRBD1 (5 bases). The length of the CDR3 is 16 residues. CDR1 KGHDR and CDR2 SFDVKD come from the germline V gene. The CDR3 protein is CATSDDIHSGANILTF. The CDR3 nucleotides read TGTGCCACCAGTGATGATATACACTCTGGGGCCAACATCCTGACTTTC.

V is TRBV7-2 and J is TRBJ1-2; TRBD1 matches 7 bases. The CDR3 extends over 16 amino acids. V lost 5 bases and J lost 4; bases outside the gene matches: 13. Germline CDR1 reads SGHTA; CDR2 reads FQGNSA. For the CDR3, the DNA is TGTGCCAGCAGCCAAGGGGTAGGGACAGCCAGCTATGGCTACACCTTC. Protein: CASSQGVGTASYGYTF.

To note about this clonotype: At one end, the junction sequence differs from germline, possibly due to a read error. V and J are TRBV7-7 and TRBJ2-1; 9 positions agree with TRBD2. This CDR3 has 13 amino acids. Germline values: CDR1 SSHAT, CDR2 FNYEAQ (reference sequence). CDR3 coding DNA: TGTGCTAGCAGCTCCGGGACTAGCAGTGAGCAGTTCTTC. Translation gives CASSSGTSSEQFF. The full variable domain, in which reference TRBV7-7 and TRBJ2-1 provide the parts outside the CDR3, is GAGVSQSPRYKVTKRGQDVTLRCDPISSHATLYWYQQALGQGPEFLTYFNYEAQPDKSGLPSDRFSAERPEGSISTLTIQRTEQRDSAMYRCASSSGTSSEQFFGPGTRLTVL.

This clonotype was counted a few times. V is TRBV6-1 and J is TRBJ1-5; 7 bases fit TRBD1. After removal of 6 bases from V and 7 bases from J, the junction contained 12 bases not matched to a gene. CDR3 length: 15 amino acids. CDR1 is MNHNS, CDR2 SASEGT, per germline. CDR3 amino acids: CASSLDREAGQPQHF. For the CDR3, the DNA is TGTGCCAGCAGCCTCGACAGGGAAGCAGGCCAGCCCCAGCATTTT.

The table lists this clonotype with a count of one. The junction departs from the called germline gene at one end, perhaps through a read error. The chain joins TRBV28 to TRBJ2-6, with a tentative D call TRBD1 (6 bases). The CDR3 sequence is 14 residues long. From germline, CDR1 is MDHEN and CDR2 SYDVKM. The CDR3 DNA is TGTGCCAGCAGTTTTCTCCTGGGGGCCAACGTCCCGACTTTC. Its translation is CASSFLLGANVPTF.

The rearrangement uses TRBV2 and TRBJ2-5, with TRBD1 matching 8 bases. The CDR3 runs 14 residues. The J segment lost 11 bases and the V segment lost 6 bases, leaving 14 bases of the junction unmatched. Germline V lookup: CDR1 SNHLY, CDR2 FYNNEI. The CDR3 reads CASSALQGAHEQYF. CDR3 nucleotides: TGTGCCAGCAGCGCGCTTCAGGGGGCGCATGAGCAGTACTTC.

In this sample, this clonotype turned up a few times. The chain links TRBV4-3 to TRBJ1-2; 7 bases match TRBD1. Germline CDR1 and CDR2: LGHNA and YSLEER. The CDR3 has 15 amino acids. The V segment lost 4 bases and the J segment 4 bases; nucleotides outside the gene matches: 9. CDR3 nucleotides: TGCGCCAGCAGCCCTATAACAGGGGCTGGCTATGGCTACACCTTC. Amino acid sequence: CASSPITGAGYGYTF.